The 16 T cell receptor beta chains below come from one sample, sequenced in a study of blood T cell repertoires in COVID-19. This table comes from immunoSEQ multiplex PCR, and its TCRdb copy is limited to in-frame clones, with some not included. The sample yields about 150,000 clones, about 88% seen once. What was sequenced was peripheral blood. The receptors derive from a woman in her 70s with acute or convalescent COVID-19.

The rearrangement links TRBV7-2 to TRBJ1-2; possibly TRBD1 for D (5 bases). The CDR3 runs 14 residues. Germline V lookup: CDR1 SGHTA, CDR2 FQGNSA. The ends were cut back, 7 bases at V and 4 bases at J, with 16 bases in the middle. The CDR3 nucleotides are TGTGCCAGCACTCCAAGGAGGGGCACCTATGGCTACACCTTC. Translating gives CASTPRRGTYGYTF.

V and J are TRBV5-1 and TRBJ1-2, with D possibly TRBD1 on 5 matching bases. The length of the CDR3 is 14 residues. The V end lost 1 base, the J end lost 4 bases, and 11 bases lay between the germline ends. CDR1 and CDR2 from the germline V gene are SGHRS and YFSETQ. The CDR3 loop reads CASSLSRGSYGYTF. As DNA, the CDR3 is TGCGCCAGCAGCTTGAGTAGGGGCAGCTATGGCTACACCTTC.

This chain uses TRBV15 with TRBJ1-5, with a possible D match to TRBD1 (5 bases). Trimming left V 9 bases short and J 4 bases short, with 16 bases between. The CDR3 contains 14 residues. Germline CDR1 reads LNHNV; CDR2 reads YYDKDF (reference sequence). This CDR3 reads CATQATGLNQPQHF. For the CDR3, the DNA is TGTGCCACTCAGGCTACAGGCCTTAATCAGCCCCAGCATTTT.

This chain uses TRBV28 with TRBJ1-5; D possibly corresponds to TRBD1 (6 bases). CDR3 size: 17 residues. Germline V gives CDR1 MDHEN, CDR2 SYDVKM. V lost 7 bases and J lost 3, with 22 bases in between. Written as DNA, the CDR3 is TGTGCCAGCATAAAAAGGGGCTCACAGGGAACCAATCAGCCCCAGCATTTT. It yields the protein CASIKRGSQGTNQPQHF.

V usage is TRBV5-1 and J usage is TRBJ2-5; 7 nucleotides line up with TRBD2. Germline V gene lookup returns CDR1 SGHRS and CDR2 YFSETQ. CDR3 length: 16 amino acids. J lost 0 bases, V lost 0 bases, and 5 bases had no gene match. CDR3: CASSLVGGGYQETQYF. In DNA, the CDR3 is TGCGCCAGCAGCTTGGTTGGCGGGGGATACCAAGAGACCCAGTACTTC.

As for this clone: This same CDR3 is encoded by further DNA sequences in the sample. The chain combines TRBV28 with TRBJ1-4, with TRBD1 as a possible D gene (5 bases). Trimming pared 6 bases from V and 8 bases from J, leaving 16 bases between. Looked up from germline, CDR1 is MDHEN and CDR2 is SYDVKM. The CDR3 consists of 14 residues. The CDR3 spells CASSLGGVGEKLFF. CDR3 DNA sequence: TGTGCCAGCAGCCTGGGGGGGGTAGGGGAAAAACTGTTTTTT.

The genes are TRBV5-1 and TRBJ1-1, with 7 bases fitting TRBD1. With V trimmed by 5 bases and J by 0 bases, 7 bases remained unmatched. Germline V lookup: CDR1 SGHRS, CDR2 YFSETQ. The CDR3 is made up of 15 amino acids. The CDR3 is CASRVGDSMNTEAFF. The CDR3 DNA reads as TGCGCCAGCAGGGTAGGGGACAGCATGAACACTGAAGCTTTCTTT.

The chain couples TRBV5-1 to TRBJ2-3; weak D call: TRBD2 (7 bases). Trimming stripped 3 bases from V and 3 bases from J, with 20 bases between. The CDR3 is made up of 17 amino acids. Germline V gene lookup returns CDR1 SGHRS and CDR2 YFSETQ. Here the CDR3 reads CASSSVPGRGPTDTQYF. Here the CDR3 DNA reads TGCGCCAGCAGCTCCGTGCCGGGGCGGGGGCCAACAGATACGCAGTATTTT.

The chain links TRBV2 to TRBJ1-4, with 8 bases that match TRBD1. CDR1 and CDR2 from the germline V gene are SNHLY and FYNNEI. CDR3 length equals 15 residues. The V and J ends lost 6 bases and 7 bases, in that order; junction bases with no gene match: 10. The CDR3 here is CASRLRQGTGEKLFF. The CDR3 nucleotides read TGTGCCAGCAGACTTAGACAGGGGACGGGTGAAAAACTGTTTTTT. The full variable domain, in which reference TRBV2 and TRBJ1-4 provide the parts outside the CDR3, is EPEVTQTPSHQVTQMGQEVILRCVPISNHLYFYWYRQILGQKVEFLVSFYNNEISEKSEIFDDQFSVERPDGSNFTLKIRSTKLEDSAMYFCASRLRQGTGEKLFFGSGTQLSVL.

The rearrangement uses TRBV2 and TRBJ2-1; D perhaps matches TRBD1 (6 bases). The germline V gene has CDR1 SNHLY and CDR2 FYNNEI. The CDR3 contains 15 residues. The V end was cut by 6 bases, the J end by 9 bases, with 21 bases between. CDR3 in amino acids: CASSKNGQLTAEQFF. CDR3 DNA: TGTGCCAGCAGCAAAAACGGACAGTTAACGGCTGAGCAGTTCTTC.

CDR3 coding DNA: TGTGCCAGCAGCGGACAGGGTCGGACTGAAGCTTTCTTT. Translated: CASSGQGRTEAFF. The chain links TRBV14 to TRBJ1-1, with TRBD1 matching over 8 bases. The V gene end was trimmed by 5 bases and the J gene end by 5 bases; junction bases not matched to a gene: 4. CDR3 size: 13 residues. Germline CDR1 and CDR2: SGHDN and FVKESK.

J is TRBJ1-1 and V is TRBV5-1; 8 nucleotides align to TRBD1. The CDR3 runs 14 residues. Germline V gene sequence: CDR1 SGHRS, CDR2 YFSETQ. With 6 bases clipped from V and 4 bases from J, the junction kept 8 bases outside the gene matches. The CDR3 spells CASTRTGGGTEAFF. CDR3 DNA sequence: TGCGCCAGCACCCGAACAGGGGGTGGCACTGAAGCTTTCTTT.

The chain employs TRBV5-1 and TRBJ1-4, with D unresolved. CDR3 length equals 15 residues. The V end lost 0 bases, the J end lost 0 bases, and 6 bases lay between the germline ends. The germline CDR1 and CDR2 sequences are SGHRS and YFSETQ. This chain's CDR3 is CASSLATTTNEKLFF. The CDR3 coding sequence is TGCGCCAGCAGCTTGGCCACAACAACTAATGAAAAACTGTTTTTT.

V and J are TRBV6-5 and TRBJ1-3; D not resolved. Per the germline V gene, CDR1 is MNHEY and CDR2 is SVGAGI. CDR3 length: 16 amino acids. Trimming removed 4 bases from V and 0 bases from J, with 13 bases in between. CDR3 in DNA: TGTGCCAGCAGTTCTACTATCAGTCTCTCTGGAAACACCATATATTTT. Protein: CASSSTISLSGNTIYF.

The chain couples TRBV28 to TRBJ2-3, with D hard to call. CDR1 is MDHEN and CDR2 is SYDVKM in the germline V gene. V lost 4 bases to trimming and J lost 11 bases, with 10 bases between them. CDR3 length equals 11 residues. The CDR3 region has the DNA TGTGCCAGCAGTTCCCTAAGAGGGCAGTATTTT. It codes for CASSSLRGQYF.

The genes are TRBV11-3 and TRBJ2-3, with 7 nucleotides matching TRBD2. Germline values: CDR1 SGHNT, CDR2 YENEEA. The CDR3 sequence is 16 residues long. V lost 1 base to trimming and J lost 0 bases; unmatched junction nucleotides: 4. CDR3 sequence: CASSLGRLASTDTQYF. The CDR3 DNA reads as TGTGCCAGCAGCTTAGGGCGACTAGCTAGCACAGATACGCAGTATTTT.